One and the same sample provided the 12 T cell receptor beta chains below, sequenced in a study of blood T cell repertoires in COVID-19. TCRdb keeps only in-frame clones here, not all; method: immunoSEQ multiplex PCR. The table lists 190,000 or so clones, about nine tenths of them singletons, with approximately 0.75% in the top ten. Sequencing was done on a sample of peripheral blood. The receptors were gathered from a woman between 65 and 79 years old with acute or convalescent COVID-19.

This chain uses TRBV18 with TRBJ1-2; TRBD1 aligns across 7 bases. The CDR3 extends over 15 amino acids. Trimming at V came to 3 bases and at J to 5 bases, leaving 9 bases not matched to a gene. From germline, CDR1 is KGHSH and CDR2 LQKENI. The CDR3 DNA is TGTGCCAGCTCACCCATGGACAGGTCACTTTATGGCTACACCTTC. It encodes CASSPMDRSLYGYTF.

In this sample, this clone turned up once. The CDR3 loop is CASSQDPWTSRLYEQYF. The CDR3 DNA reads as TGTGCCAGCAGCCAAGATCCCTGGACTAGCCGGCTCTACGAGCAGTACTTC. V usage is TRBV3-1 (or the pseudogene TRBV3-2) and J usage is TRBJ2-7; 8 positions agree with TRBD2. V was clipped by 0 bases and J by 3 bases; unmatched bases: 10. The germline V gene has CDR1 LGHDT and CDR2 YNNKEL (reference sequence). The CDR3 contains 17 residues.

V is TRBV5-4 and J is TRBJ1-1, with TRBD1 as a possible D gene (6 bases). The CDR3 loop spans 13 amino acids. V gave up 5 bases and J gave up 3 bases, with 11 bases separating them. Germline CDR1 reads SGHNT; CDR2 reads YYREEE (reference sequence). CDR3 sequence (DNA): TGTGCCAGCAGTCCTCAGGGGTACACTGAAGCTTTCTTT. Translated: CASSPQGYTEAFF. Combining the CDR3 with reference TRBV5-4 and TRBJ1-1 gives the whole variable domain ETGVTQSPTHLIKTRGQQVTLRCSSQSGHNTVSWYQQALGQGPQFIFQYYREEENGRGNFPPRFSGLQFPNYSSELNVNALELDDSALYLCASSPQGYTEAFFGQGTRLTVV.

The V call is TRBV3-1 (or the pseudogene TRBV3-2), the J call TRBJ2-2, with TRBD2 matching 7 bases. Germline CDR1 and CDR2: LGHDT and YNNKEL (reference sequence). The CDR3 consists of 17 residues. V lost 4 bases to trimming and J lost 2 bases; unmatched junction nucleotides: 10. The CDR3 spells CASSPQGAGLNTGELFF. For the CDR3, the DNA is TGTGCCAGCAGCCCGCAGGGAGCGGGGCTAAACACCGGGGAGCTGTTTTTT.

The chain carries TRBV6-2 or TRBV6-3 and TRBJ1-4; D perhaps matches TRBD1 (5 bases). The V gene's germline CDR1 is MNHEY and CDR2 SVGEGT. V dropped 2 bases and J dropped 5 bases, with 12 bases sitting between them. CDR3 length equals 15 residues. DNA of the CDR3: TGTGCCAGCAGTTACCAGGGAATGCGGAATGAAAAACTGTTTTTT. Residues: CASSYQGMRNEKLFF.

This chain joins TRBV28 and TRBJ2-7, with 11 bases aligning to TRBD1. This CDR3 spans 14 amino acids. V lost 2 bases to trimming and J lost 9 bases; unmatched junction nucleotides: 6. Germline CDR1 and CDR2: MDHEN and SYDVKM. The CDR3 DNA reads as TGTGCCAGCAGTTTAAGGGGACAGGGGGAGTGGCAGTACTTC. It is translated as CASSLRGQGEWQYF. The variable domain in full, with the rest retrieved from reference TRBV28 and TRBJ2-7, is DVKVTQSSRYLVKRTGEKVFLECVQDMDHENMFWYRQDPGLGLRLIYFSYDVKMKEKGDIPEGYSVSREKKERFSLILESASTNQTSMYLCASSLRGQGEWQYFGPGTRLTVT.

The chain employs TRBV25-1 and TRBJ1-3; 7 nucleotides line up with TRBD1. CDR1 and CDR2 from the germline V gene are MGHDK and SYGVNS. The CDR3 length is 16 residues. V dropped 2 bases and J dropped 0; count of bases not matched to a gene: 4. The CDR3 loop is CASSEPGQTSGNTIYF. CDR3 bases: TGTGCCAGCAGTGAACCGGGACAGACCTCTGGAAACACCATATATTTT.

The V gene is TRBV5-1, the J gene TRBJ2-7; perhaps TRBD1 as D (6 bases). Trimming left V 4 bases short and J 2 bases short, with 10 bases between. Per the germline V gene, CDR1 is SGHRS and CDR2 is YFSETQ. This CDR3 spans 13 amino acids. CDR3 protein: CASSRDTTYEQYF. DNA of the CDR3: TGCGCCAGCAGCCGGGACACCACCTACGAGCAGTACTTC.

The V and J genes are TRBV5-1 and TRBJ2-2; 8 nucleotides line up with TRBD1. The trim removed 1 base at V and 4 bases at J, leaving 3 bases unmatched. This CDR3 is built from 15 residues. The germline V gene encodes CDR1 SGHRS and CDR2 YFSETQ. The DNA of the CDR3 is TGCGCCAGCAGCTTGTCCCAGGGGGCCACCGGGGAGCTGTTTTTT. Translated: CASSLSQGATGELFF.

This chain links TRBV19 with TRBJ2-3; D gene uncertain. V gave up 3 bases and J gave up 2 bases, with 9 bases separating them. The CDR3 runs 14 residues. The germline CDR1 and CDR2 sequences are LNHDA and SQIVND (reference sequence). The CDR3 spells CASSIGSFTDTQYF. CDR3 nucleotide sequence: TGTGCCAGTAGTATCGGTAGTTTCACAGATACGCAGTATTTT.

CDR3 sequence: CASLTRPGVAFF. The CDR3 nucleotides are TGTGCCAGCTTGACCCGCCCGGGGGTAGCTTTCTTT. The chain uses TRBV6-5 and TRBJ1-1, with D possibly being TRBD1 (5 bases). Per the germline V gene, CDR1 is MNHEY and CDR2 is SVGAGI. The V gene lost 8 bases and the J gene lost 10 bases, with 17 bases spanning the gap. The length of the CDR3 is 12 residues.

This rearrangement joins TRBV2 to TRBJ1-1; the match to TRBD1 covers 9 bases. Germline loops: CDR1 SNHLY, CDR2 FYNNEI. V trimming: 6 bases; J trimming: 3 bases; junction bases outside the gene matches: 5. The CDR3 runs 14 residues. The CDR3 sequence: CASREQGADTEAFF. In nucleotides, the CDR3 is TGTGCCAGCAGGGAACAGGGGGCGGACACTGAAGCTTTCTTT.